These 7 T cell receptor beta chains share one sample of origin, sequenced in a study of cytotoxic CD8 clonotypes in ibrutinib-treated CLL. This table comes from immunoSEQ multiplex PCR, and its TCRdb copy is limited to in-frame clones, with some not included. The sample has about 85,000 clones; roughly 77% are singletons. This sample comprised PBMCs, obtained after 12 months of ibrutinib treatment. The receptor source for this set is a human donor with chronic lymphocytic leukemia.

The CDR3 reads CASSPYTDNEKLFF. CDR3 coding DNA: TGTGCCAGCTCACCCTATACCGATAATGAAAAACTGTTTTTT. The chain links TRBV18 to TRBJ1-4, with D unresolved. The CDR3 spans 14 residues. The germline V gene encodes CDR1 KGHSH and CDR2 LQKENI. V was trimmed by 3 bases and J by 4 bases, leaving 9 bases between them.

This chain uses TRBV6-1 with TRBJ1-1, with D perhaps TRBD1 (5 bases). Per the germline V gene, CDR1 is MNHNS and CDR2 is SASEGT. V dropped 7 bases and J dropped 4 bases, with 16 bases sitting between them. CDR3 length: 14 residues. As DNA, the CDR3 is TGTGCCAGCACCCGACCCCCGGGGCTCACTGAAGCTTTCTTT. Its translation is CASTRPPGLTEAFF.

V is TRBV4-2 and J is TRBJ2-7; no firm D call. The germline V gene encodes CDR1 LGHNA and CDR2 YNFKEQ. V was pared by 1 base and J by 5 bases, with 9 bases between. The CDR3 is 13 amino acids. CDR3 sequence: CASSQVRGHEQYF. CDR3 sequence (DNA): TGTGCCAGCAGCCAAGTACGCGGTCACGAGCAGTACTTC.

The chain joins TRBV27 to TRBJ1-4; TRBD1 might be the D (6 bases). Trimming left V 1 base short and J 5 bases short, with 11 bases between. The CDR3 has 15 amino acids. Germline assignment: CDR1 MNHEY and CDR2 SMNVEV (reference sequence). CDR3 sequence reads: CASSLWAGGNEKLFF. Written as DNA, the CDR3 is TGTGCCAGCAGTTTATGGGCGGGGGGCAATGAAAAACTGTTTTTT. Combining the CDR3 with reference TRBV27 and TRBJ1-4 gives the whole variable domain EAQVTQNPRYLITVTGKKLTVTCSQNMNHEYMSWYRQDPGLGLRQIYYSMNVEVTDKGDVPEGYKVSRKEKRNFPLILESPSPNQTSLYFCASSLWAGGNEKLFFGSGTQLSVL.

The genes are TRBV15 and TRBJ2-2, with TRBD2 matching 11 bases. With 1 base clipped from V and 4 bases from J, the junction kept 5 bases outside the gene matches. CDR1 and CDR2 (germline): LNHNV, YYDKDF (reference sequence). The CDR3 has 17 residues. The DNA of the CDR3 is TGTGCCACCAGCAGAGCCCTCCTAGCGGGGGGCACCGGGGAGCTGTTTTTT. It translates to CATSRALLAGGTGELFF.

The rearrangement uses TRBV19 and TRBJ1-1; no clear D gene. CDR3 length: 13 amino acids. V was trimmed by 5 bases and J by 1 base, leaving 8 bases between them. Germline V CDR1 and CDR2: LNHDA, SQIVND (reference sequence). CDR3 bases: TGTGCCAGTAGTCCCGGGCCGAACACTGAAGCTTTCTTT. This sequence encodes CASSPGPNTEAFF.

This clone has a handful of counts. V usage is TRBV7-3 and J usage is TRBJ1-3, with D hard to call. CDR3 size: 13 residues. Germline V CDR1 and CDR2: SGHTA, FQGTGA. The V end was cut by 5 bases, the J end by 4 bases, with 9 bases between. The CDR3 reads CASSPQSGNTIYF. CDR3 nucleotides: TGTGCCAGCAGCCCCCAGAGCGGAAACACCATATATTTT.